A selection of T cell receptor beta chains follows, all from one sample in a study of CD8+ T cells in alopecia areata. The protocol was immunoSEQ multiplex PCR, while the TCRdb copy is restricted to in-frame clones and leaves out a portion. The repertoire holds more than 200,000 clones, with about two thirds as singletons. Sequences were derived from CD4+ T cells sorted from blood, sampled at week 0. These receptor sequences come from a human donor with alopecia areata. Each CDR3 is given with its conserved first and last residue. The order of the fields is J gene, V gene, clone size, D gene, CDR3 protein, CDR3 DNA. D genes are given only for firm matches. Size is stated for part of the rows, as once, few or many counts, or as a class when the clone is expanded.

>TRBJ2-1|TRBV30|-|-
CAWTQSGEQFF
TGTGCCTGGACCCAGAGCGGTGAGCAGTTCTTC
>TRBJ2-3|TRBV14|-|TRBD1
CASSQGDRGTDTQYF
TGTGCCAGCAGCCAAGGGGACAGGGGCACAGATACGCAGTATTTT
>TRBJ1-5|TRBV4-2|-|TRBD1
CASSQEGTGYQPQHF
TGTGCCAGCAGCCAAGAAGGGACAGGGTATCAGCCCCAGCATTTT
>TRBJ2-7|TRBV7-9|-|-
CASSQYTVPYEQYF
TGTGCCAGCAGCCAATACACTGTCCCCTACGAGCAGTACTTC
>TRBJ2-5|TRBV7-2|many|-
CASSLSPGETQYF
TGTGCCAGCAGCTTAAGTCCCGGGGAGACCCAGTACTTC
>TRBJ1-2|TRBV4-2|few|-
CASSQDYQVYGYTF
TGTGCCAGCAGCCAAGATTATCAGGTCTATGGCTACACCTTC
>TRBJ2-7|TRBV4-2|-|-
CASSQDSARGSYEQYF
TGTGCCAGCAGCCAAGATAGTGCGAGGGGCTCCTACGAGCAGTACTTC
>TRBJ1-2|TRBV7-2|once|-
CASSPHREPGYTF
TGTGCCAGCAGCCCTCACAGGGAACCTGGCTACACCTTC
>TRBJ1-6|TRBV5-1|-|TRBD1
CASATGGVNSPLHF
TGCGCCAGCGCTACAGGGGGAGTTAATTCACCCCTCCACTTT
>TRBJ1-1|TRBV10-3|-|-
CAISRGQNTEAFF
TGTGCCATCAGTAGGGGACAGAACACTGAAGCTTTCTTT
>TRBJ2-7|TRBV20-1|-|-
CSARADYEQYF
TGCAGTGCTAGAGCTGACTACGAGCAGTACTTC
>TRBJ1-2|TRBV7-9|-|-
CASSLAAVNGYTF
TGTGCCAGCAGCTTAGCGGCAGTTAATGGCTACACCTTC
>TRBJ2-5|TRBV7-2|-|TRBD2
CASSQAGLAGRETQYF
TGTGCCAGCAGCCAGGCGGGTCTAGCGGGCCGTGAGACCCAGTACTTC
>TRBJ1-1|TRBV29-1|-|-
CSVVKQGFGTEAFF
TGCAGCGTTGTGAAACAGGGATTCGGGACTGAAGCTTTCTTT
>TRBJ2-5|TRBV7-9|-|TRBD2
CASSLVAGGHETQYF
TGTGCCAGCAGCTTAGTAGCGGGGGGGCACGAGACCCAGTACTTC
>TRBJ2-5|TRBV6-6|-|-
CASIPPGSETQYF
TGTGCCAGCATCCCCCCTGGGTCGGAGACCCAGTACTTC
>TRBJ1-2|TRBV29-1|-|-
CSVAAGGYTF
TGCAGCGTGGCCGCAGGCGGCTACACCTTC
>TRBJ2-3|TRBV5-6|many|-
CASSPGGADTQYF
TGTGCCAGCAGCCCGGGTGGTGCGGATACGCAGTATTTT
>TRBJ1-2|TRBV30|-|-
CAWSGVEAPNYGYTF
TGTGCCTGGAGTGGAGTGGAAGCTCCTAACTATGGCTACACCTTC
>TRBJ1-2|TRBV29-1|-|-
CSVGGSNYGYTF
TGCAGCGTTGGTGGTAGCAACTATGGCTACACCTTC
>TRBJ2-7|TRBV9|few|TRBD2
CASSAGLAGSEQYF
TGTGCCAGCAGCGCGGGACTAGCGGGGAGCGAGCAGTACTTC
>TRBJ1-1|TRBV30|-|TRBD1
CAWKGAAAEAFF
TGTGCCTGGAAGGGGGCCGCTGCTGAAGCTTTCTTT
>TRBJ2-1|TRBV11-2|-|-
CASSPRDFEQFF
TGTGCCAGCAGCCCCCGGGACTTTGAGCAGTTCTTC
>TRBJ1-2|TRBV14|-|-
CASSQADRFYGYTF
TGTGCCAGCAGCCAAGCCGACAGGTTCTATGGCTACACCTTC